The present TCR beta chain was sequenced within a study of blood T cell repertoires in COVID-19. In the source study's methods: Quantification of nucleated cells was approximated via reference gene primer amplification. Sequencing was performed with immunoSEQ multiplex PCR; in TCRdb, only in-frame clones are kept and a portion is missing. That table furnishes V, J and clone size, whereas the DNA furnished D and trimming. The table lists about 220,000 clones, roughly 80% of them singletons, with less than 6% in the top ten. The germline CDR1 and CDR2 sequences are MDHEN and SYDVKM. Trimming took off 6 bases at V and 5 bases at J, with 19 bases between the two ends. The CDR3 has 15 amino acids.

The receptor was isolated from a woman between 70 and 85 years old with COVID-19, enrolled during active disease. The material sequenced was peripheral blood. The chain has TRBV28 and TRBJ1-1; D perhaps matches TRBD1 (5 bases). The CDR3 spells CASRPPPAGYTEAFF. Here the CDR3 DNA reads TGTGCCAGCAGACCCCCCCCCGCAGGGTATACTGAAGCTTTCTTT. Complete variable domain (other parts from reference TRBV28 and TRBJ1-1): DVKVTQSSRYLVKRTGEKVFLECVQDMDHENMFWYRQDPGLGLRLIYFSYDVKMKEKGDIPEGYSVSREKKERFSLILESASTNQTSMYLCASRPPPAGYTEAFFGQGTRLTVV.